Sequencing of this T cell receptor beta chain was carried out in a study of T cell responses to AZD1222 COVID-19 vaccine (dated by TCRdb to the early 2020s). For the wider study: TCR sequencing covered 230 or so trial participants: 200 to 210 given two doses of AZD1222 and 26 given two doses of MenACWY control vaccine. Trial participants were enrolled by age into 18-55, 56-69 and 70-plus year subgroups, with about 150, 28 and 57 TCR-sequenced participants respectively.

V gives up 9 bases and J gives up 2 bases, and the segment between their germline ends measures 13 bases. CDR1 WSHSY and CDR2 SAAADI are derived from the germline V gene. Spanning cysteine to phenylalanine, the CDR3 consists of 13 amino acids. CDR3 DNA only is kept here, 39 bases in frame from base 1. The CDR3 regions of human TCRbeta chains were analyzed by immunosequencing. The authors' analysis ran thus. TCRs in the repertoires were compared against a reference library of SARS-CoV-2-specific TCRs that had been generated with the MIRA antigen-specificity platform. Breadth was defined as the fraction of unique TCRs that were SARS-CoV-2-associated. Depth was defined as the fraction of total T cells that were SARS-CoV-2-associated. Using the MIRA data, each spike-specific TCR was assigned both to the spike region to which the TCR was reactive and to a CD4 or CD8 class. Log10-transformed breadth and depth values were compared by one-way ANOVA with Sidak's multiple comparisons tests. TCRdb took over this immuneACCESS table, retaining in-frame rearrangements with V and J assigned. Such tables are incomplete; in checked studies, under half of the missing clones stem from an unresolved V gene, and the remainder is unexplained. Clone size and the V and J calls come from that table; the DNA yielded D and trimming. This sample has 75,000 or so clones in its table, and 80% to 95% of those were observed once. The ten largest clones capture around 30% of the sample.

Here is what the overall study found, with its caveats: Conclusions about previously exposed vaccinees are limited, since just a handful of AZD1222 recipients were seropositive for SARS-CoV-2 at baseline. Nearly half of unique spike-specific TCRs reportedly recognized epitopes outside regions mutated in the B.1.351 and B.1.1.7 variants. Participants were mostly white British, with more females than males. The authors suggested clonal diversity may have been underestimated. Vaccine-associated CD4 TCRs spanned the whole spike protein, with dominant responses in regions 160-218 and 743-854. Because no day 14 peak-response samples were available, repertoires were characterized only after the peak T cell response. After two AZD1222 doses, both the breadth and the depth of spike-specific TCRs were significantly higher than at day 0 and than in MenACWY recipients. In the small 56-69-year group, the increase in depth fell short of significance, most likely because of low power.

Turning to this clone: It lacks a known antigen. No base quality values were provided; no much bigger clone lies one nucleotide off.

Sample time point, as interpreted from the label and publication: about 28 days (+/-7) after the second vaccine dose. AZD1222 recipients given second doses at about 4 weeks or at about 12 weeks were pooled, since spike-specific TCR depth and breadth were not found to differ between the two schedules. The vaccinee samples were drawn from two UK trials, COV001 and COV002, one of which was a single-blind randomized controlled phase 2/3 trial testing AZD1222 (ChAdOx1 nCoV-19) in healthy adults. Trial participant PBMC samples were collected at day 0 and day 28 after the second dose for TCRbeta chain sequencing.

The chain links TRBV10-2 with TRBJ1-2; the D segment cannot be called with confidence. The receptor's source is an adult who received the AZD1222 COVID-19 vaccine. The sample in question was peripheral blood, obtained 28 days after the second AZD1222 dose. The CDR3 in this case is CASSTGTNYGYTF. The nucleotide sequence reads as follows: TGCGCCAGTTCTACGGGCACAAACTATGGCTACACCTTC.